This TCR beta chain was identified in a study of patients and donors after allogeneic stem cell transplantation. Deletions cut 2 bases from V and 10 bases from J, with 6 bases between. The CDR3 spans 12 residues. Germline loops: CDR1 LGHDT, CDR2 YNNKEL (reference sequence). This clonotype was seen many times. From the RT-PCR reads, TCRdb called clonotypes with MiXCR, one entry per CDR3 protein. This sample has about 18,000 distinct CDR3 sequences, with around 5% found just once. This chain uses TRBV3-1 with TRBJ1-6; D gene ambiguous. This sequence was found in a human donor who was either an allogeneic HSCT recipient or a stem cell or donor lymphocyte infusion donor (not recorded which). It is not recorded whose cells these are; they may come from a transplant donor. The sequencing input was blood, either unsorted or a sorted T cell fraction (not recorded which). The CDR3 spells CASSQIKSPLHF. The CDR3 nucleotides read TGTGCCAGCAGCCAAATAAAATCACCCCTCCACTTT.